This T cell receptor beta chain was identified in a study of blood T cell repertoires in COVID-19. Clones were read by immunoSEQ multiplex PCR, and TCRdb kept only the in-frame ones, dropping some. The table has 200,000 to 300,000 clones, less than 90% seen once; the top ten hold more than 1.5%. The V gene's germline CDR1 is LGHNA and CDR2 YNFKEQ. The length of the CDR3 is 15 residues. The ends were cut back, 5 bases at V and 5 bases at J, with 18 bases in the middle. The V call is TRBV4-2, the J call TRBJ2-5, with a weak D call TRBD2 (7 bases). The sample was peripheral blood. The sequence came from a woman aged 35 to 49 who had recovered from COVID-19. As DNA, the CDR3 is TGTGCCAGCAGCACCCACGGGGGGCCACGGGAGACCCAGTACTTC. Amino acids: CASSTHGGPRETQYF.